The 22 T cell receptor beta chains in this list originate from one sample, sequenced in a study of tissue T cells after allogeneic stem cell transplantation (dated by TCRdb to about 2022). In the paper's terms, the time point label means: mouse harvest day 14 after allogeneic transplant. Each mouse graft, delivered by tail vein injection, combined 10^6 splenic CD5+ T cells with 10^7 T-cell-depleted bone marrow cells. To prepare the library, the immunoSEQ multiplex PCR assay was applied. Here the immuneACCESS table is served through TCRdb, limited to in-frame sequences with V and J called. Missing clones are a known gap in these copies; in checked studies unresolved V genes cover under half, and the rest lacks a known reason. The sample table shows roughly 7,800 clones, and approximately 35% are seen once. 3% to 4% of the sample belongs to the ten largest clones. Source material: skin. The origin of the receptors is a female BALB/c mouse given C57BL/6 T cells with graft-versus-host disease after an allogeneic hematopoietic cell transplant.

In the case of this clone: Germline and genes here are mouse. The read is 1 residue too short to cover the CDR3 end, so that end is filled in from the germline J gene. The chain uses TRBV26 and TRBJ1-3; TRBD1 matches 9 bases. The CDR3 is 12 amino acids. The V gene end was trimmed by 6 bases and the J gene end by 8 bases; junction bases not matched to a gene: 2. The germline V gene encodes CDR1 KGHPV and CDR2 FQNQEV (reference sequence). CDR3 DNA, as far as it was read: TGTGCCAGCAGCAGACAGGGGGATACGCTCTAT. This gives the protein CASSRQGDTLY. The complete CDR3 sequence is CASSRQGDTLYF. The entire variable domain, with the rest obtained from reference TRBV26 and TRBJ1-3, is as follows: NSKVIQTPRYLVKGQGQKAKMRCIPEKGHPVVFWYQQNKNNEFKFLINFQNQEVLQQIDMTEKRFSAECPSNSPCSLEIQSSEAGDSALYLCASSRQGDTLYFGEGSRLIVV.

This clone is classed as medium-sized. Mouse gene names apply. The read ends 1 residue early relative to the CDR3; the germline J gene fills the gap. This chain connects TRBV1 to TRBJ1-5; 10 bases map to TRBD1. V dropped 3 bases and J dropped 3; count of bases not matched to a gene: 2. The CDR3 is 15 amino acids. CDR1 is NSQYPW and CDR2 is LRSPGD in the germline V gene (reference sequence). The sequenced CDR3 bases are TGCACCTGCAGTGCCCGGGACAGGGGCAACCAGGCTCCGCTT. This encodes CTCSARDRGNQAPL. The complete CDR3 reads CTCSARDRGNQAPLF.

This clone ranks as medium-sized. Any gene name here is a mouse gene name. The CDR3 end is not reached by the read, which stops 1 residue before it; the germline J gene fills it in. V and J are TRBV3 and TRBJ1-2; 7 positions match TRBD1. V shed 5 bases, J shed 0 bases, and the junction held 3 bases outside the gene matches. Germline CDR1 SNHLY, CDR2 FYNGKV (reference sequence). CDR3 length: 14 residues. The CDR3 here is CASSPGTANSDYTF. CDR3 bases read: TGTGCCAGCAGCCCCGGGACAGCAAACTCCGACTACACC.

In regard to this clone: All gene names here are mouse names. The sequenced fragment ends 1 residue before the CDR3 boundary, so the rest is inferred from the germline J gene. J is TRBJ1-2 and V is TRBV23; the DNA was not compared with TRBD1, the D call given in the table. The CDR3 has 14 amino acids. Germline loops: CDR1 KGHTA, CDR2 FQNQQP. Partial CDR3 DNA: TGCTCCAGCAGTCAAACAGGGTGGAACTCCGACTACACC. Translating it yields CSSSQTGWNSDYT. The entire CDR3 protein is CSSSQTGWNSDYTF. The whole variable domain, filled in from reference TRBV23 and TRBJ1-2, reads DAAVTQKPRYLIKMKGQEAEMKCIPEKGHTAVFWYQQKQSKELKFLIYFQNQQPLDQIDMVKERFSAVCPSSSLCSLGIRTCEAEDSALYLCSSSQTGWNSDYTFGSGTRLLVI.

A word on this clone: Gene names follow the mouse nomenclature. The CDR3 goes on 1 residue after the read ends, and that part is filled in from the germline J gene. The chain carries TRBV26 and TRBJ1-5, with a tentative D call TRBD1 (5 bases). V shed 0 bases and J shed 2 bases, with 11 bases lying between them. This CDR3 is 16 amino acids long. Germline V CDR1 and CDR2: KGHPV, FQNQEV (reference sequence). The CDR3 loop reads CASSLSREGHNQAPLF. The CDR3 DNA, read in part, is TGTGCCAGCAGTCTGTCCAGGGAAGGCCACAACCAGGCTCCGCTT.

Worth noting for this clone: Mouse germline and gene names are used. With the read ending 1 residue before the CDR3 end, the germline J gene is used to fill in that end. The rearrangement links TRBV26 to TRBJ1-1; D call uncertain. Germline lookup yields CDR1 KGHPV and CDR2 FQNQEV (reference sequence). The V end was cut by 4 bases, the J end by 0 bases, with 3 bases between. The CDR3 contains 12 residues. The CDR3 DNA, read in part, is TGTGCCAGCAGTCCGTCAAACACAGAAGTCTTC. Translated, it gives CASSPSNTEVF. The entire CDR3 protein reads CASSPSNTEVFF.

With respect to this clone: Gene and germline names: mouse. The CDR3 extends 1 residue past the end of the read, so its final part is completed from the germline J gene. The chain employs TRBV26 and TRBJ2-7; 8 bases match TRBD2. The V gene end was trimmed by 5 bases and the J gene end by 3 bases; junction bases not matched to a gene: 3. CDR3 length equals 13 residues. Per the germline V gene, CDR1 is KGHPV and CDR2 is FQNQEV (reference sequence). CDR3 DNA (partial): TGTGCCAGCAGTTGGACTGGGAACTATGAACAGTAC. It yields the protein CASSWTGNYEQY. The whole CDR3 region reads CASSWTGNYEQYF. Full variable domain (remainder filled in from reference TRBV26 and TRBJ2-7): NSKVIQTPRYLVKGQGQKAKMRCIPEKGHPVVFWYQQNKNNEFKFLINFQNQEVLQQIDMTEKRFSAECPSNSPCSLEIQSSEAGDSALYLCASSWTGNYEQYFGPGTRLTVL.

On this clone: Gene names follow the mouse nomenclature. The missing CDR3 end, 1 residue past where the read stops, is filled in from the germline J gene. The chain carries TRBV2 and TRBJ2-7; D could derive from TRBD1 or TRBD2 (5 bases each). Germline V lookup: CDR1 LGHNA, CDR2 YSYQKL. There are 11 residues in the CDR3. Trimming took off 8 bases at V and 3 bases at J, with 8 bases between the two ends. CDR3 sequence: CASGDGYEQYF. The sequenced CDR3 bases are TGTGCCAGCGGGGACGGCTATGAACAGTAC.

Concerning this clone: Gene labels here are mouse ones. The chain's CDR3 is CASNRDWGYEQYF. Partial CDR3 DNA: TGTGCCAGCAACCGGGACTGGGGGTATGAACAGTAC. This sequence joins TRBV26 and TRBJ2-7; 11 bases line up with TRBD2. The CDR3 extends 1 residue past the end of the read, so its final part is completed from the germline J gene. The germline gives CDR1 KGHPV, CDR2 FQNQEV (reference sequence). There are 13 residues in the CDR3. V gave up 7 bases and J gave up 4 bases; unmatched junction bases: 3.

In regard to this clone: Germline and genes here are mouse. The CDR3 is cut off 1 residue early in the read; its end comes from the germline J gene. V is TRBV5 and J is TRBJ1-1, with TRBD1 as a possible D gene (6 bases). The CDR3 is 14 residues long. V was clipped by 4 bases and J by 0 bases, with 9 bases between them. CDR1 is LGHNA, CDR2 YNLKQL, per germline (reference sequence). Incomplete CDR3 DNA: TGTGCCAGCAGCCCTCGGACAGCAAACACAGAAGTCTTC. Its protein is CASSPRTANTEVF. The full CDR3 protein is CASSPRTANTEVFF.

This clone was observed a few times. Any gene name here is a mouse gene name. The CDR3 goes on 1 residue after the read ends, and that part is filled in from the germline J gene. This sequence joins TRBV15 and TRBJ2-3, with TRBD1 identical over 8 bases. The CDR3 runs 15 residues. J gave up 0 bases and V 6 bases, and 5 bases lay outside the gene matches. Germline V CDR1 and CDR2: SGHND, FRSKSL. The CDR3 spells CASSRQGISAETLYF. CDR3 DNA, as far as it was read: TGTGCCAGCAGCAGACAGGGGATTAGTGCAGAAACGCTGTAT.

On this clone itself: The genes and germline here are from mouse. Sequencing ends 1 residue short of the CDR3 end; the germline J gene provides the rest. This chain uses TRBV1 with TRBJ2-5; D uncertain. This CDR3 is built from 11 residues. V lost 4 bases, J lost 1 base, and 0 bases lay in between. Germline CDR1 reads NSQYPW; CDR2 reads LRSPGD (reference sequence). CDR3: CTCSDQDTQYF. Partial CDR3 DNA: TGCACCTGCAGTGACCAAGACACCCAGTAC.

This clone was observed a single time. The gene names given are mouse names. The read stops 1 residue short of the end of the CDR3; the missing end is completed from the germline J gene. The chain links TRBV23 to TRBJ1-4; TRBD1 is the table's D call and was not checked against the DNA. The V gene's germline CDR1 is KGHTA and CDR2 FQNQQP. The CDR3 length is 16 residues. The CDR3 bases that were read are TGCTCCAGCAGTCAAACGGGACAGGGGAGGCGCGAAAGATTATTT. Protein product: CSSSQTGQGRRERLF. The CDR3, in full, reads CSSSQTGQGRRERLFF.

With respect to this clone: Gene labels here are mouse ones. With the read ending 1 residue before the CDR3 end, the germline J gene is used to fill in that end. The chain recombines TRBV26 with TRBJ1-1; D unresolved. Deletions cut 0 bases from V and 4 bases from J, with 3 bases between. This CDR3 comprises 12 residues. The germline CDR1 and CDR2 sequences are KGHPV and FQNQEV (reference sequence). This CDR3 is CASSLSGTEVFF. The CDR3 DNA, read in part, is TGTGCCAGCAGTCTGTCTGGCACAGAAGTCTTC.

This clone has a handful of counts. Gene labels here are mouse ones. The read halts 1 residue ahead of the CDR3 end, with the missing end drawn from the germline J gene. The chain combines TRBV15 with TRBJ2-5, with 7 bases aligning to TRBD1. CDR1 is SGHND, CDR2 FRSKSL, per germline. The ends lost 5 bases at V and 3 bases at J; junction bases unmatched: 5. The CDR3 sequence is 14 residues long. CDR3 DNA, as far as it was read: TGTGCCAGCAGTCTCCGGGACAGACAAGACACCCAGTAC. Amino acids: CASSLRDRQDTQY. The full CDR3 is CASSLRDRQDTQYF.

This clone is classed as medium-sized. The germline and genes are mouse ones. The CDR3 bases that were read are TGCTCCAGCAGTCAATCGCTGGGCCAAGACACCCAGTAC. Encoded protein: CSSSQSLGQDTQY. The complete CDR3 reads CSSSQSLGQDTQYF. The V gene is TRBV23, the J gene TRBJ2-5; the D call of TRBD2 is as the table states it, not checked on the DNA. The DNA ends 1 residue before the CDR3 does, and the rest of the CDR3 is filled in from the germline J gene. The CDR3 length is 14 residues. CDR1 is KGHTA and CDR2 is FQNQQP in the germline V gene.

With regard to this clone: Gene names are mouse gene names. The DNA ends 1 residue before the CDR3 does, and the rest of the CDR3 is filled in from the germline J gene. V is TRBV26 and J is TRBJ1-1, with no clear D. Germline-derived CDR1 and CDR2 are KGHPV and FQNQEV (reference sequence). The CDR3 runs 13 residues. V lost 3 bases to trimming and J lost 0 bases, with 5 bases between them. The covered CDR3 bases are TGTGCCAGCAGTCTACATACAAACACAGAAGTCTTC. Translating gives CASSLHTNTEVF. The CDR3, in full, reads CASSLHTNTEVFF. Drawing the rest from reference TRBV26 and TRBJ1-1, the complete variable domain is NSKVIQTPRYLVKGQGQKAKMRCIPEKGHPVVFWYQQNKNNEFKFLINFQNQEVLQQIDMTEKRFSAECPSNSPCSLEIQSSEAGDSALYLCASSLHTNTEVFFGKGTRLTVV.

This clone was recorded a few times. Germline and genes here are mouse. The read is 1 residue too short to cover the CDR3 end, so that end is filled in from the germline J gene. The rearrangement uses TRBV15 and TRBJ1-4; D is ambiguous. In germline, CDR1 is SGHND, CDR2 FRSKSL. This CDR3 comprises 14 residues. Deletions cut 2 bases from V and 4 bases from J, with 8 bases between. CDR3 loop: CASSLMGNNERLFF. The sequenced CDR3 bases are TGTGCCAGCAGTTTAATGGGGAACAACGAAAGATTATTT. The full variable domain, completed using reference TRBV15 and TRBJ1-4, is DAGVTQTPRHEVAEKGQTIILKCEPVSGHNDLFWYRQTKIQGLELLSYFRSKSLMEDGGAFKDRFKAEMLNSSFSTLKIQPTEPKDSAVYLCASSLMGNNERLFFGHGTKLSVL.

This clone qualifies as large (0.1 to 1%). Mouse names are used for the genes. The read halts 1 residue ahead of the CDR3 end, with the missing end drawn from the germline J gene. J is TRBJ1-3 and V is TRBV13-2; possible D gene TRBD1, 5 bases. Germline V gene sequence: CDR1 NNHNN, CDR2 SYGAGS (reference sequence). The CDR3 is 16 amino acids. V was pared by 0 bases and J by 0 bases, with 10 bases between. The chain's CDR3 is CASGDAWGNSGNTLYF. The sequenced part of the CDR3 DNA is TGTGCCAGCGGTGATGCATGGGGGAATTCTGGAAATACGCTCTAT.

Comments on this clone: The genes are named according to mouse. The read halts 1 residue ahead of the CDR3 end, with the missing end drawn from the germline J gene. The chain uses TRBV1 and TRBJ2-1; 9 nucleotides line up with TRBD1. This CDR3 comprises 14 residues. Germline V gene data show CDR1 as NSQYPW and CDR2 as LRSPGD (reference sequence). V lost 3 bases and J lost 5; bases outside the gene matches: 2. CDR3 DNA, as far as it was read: TGCACCTGCAGTGCCTGGGACAGGGATGCTGAGCAGTTC. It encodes CTCSAWDRDAEQF. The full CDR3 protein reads CTCSAWDRDAEQFF.

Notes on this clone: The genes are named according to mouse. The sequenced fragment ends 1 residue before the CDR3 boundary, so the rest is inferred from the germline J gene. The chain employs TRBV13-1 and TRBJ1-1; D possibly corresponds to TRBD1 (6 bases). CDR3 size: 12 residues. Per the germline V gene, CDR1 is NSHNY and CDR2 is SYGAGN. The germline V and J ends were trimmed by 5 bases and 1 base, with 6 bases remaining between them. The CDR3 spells CASRQGNTEVFF. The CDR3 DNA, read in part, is TGTGCCAGCAGACAGGGGAACACAGAAGTCTTC.

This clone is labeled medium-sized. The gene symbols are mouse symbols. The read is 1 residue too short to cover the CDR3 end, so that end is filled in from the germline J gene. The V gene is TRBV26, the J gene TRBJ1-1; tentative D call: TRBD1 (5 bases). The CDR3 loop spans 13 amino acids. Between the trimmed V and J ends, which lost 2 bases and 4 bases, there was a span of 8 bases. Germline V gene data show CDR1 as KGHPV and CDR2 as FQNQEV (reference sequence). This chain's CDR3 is CASSLVGGTEVFF. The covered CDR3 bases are TGTGCCAGCAGTCTGGTGGGGGGCACAGAAGTCTTC.